Listed below are T cell receptor beta chains from one sample, sequenced in a study of cytomegalovirus exposure and HLA in healthy donors. TCRdb keeps only in-frame clones here, not all; method: immunoSEQ multiplex PCR. This sample has 75,000 to 90,000 clones, with about four fifths found just once. Specimen: PBMCs. The receptor set was obtained from a woman between 35 and 50 years old in good health and CMV-seropositive. Both conserved end residues are part of each CDR3. A D gene is named only where the DNA matches it firmly. Size values are once, few and many counts, or a class for expanded clones, and some rows have none.

-,12,TRBD2,TRBV13,TRBJ2-7,CASRFRGDEQYF,TGTGCCAGCAGGTTTCGGGGGGACGAGCAGTACTTC
-,13,TRBD1,TRBV27,TRBJ2-1,CASSVQGWNEQFF,TGTGCCAGCAGTGTACAGGGGTGGAATGAGCAGTTCTTC
few,13,TRBD1,TRBV28,TRBJ1-1,CAGSGGGWTEAFF,TGTGCCGGTTCAGGGGGCGGGTGGACTGAAGCTTTCTTT
-,15,TRBD1,TRBV6-5,TRBJ2-7,CASSYSGTGPYEQYF,TGTGCCAGCAGTTACTCGGGGACAGGGCCCTACGAGCAGTACTTC
-,23,-,TRBV21-1,TRBJ2-3,CASSKDRGLANPLHRPSTDTQYF,TGTGCCAGCAGCAAAGATAGGGGACTAGCGAACCCCTTGCATCGGCCTAGCACAGATACGCAGTATTTT
-,13,-,TRBV6-1,TRBJ2-7,CASTRVTTYEQYF,TGTGCCAGCACCAGGGTAACTACCTACGAGCAGTACTTC
once,20,TRBD1,TRBV19,TRBJ1-5,CASSTSAGTGWDLRNQPQHF,TGTGCCAGTAGTACCTCCGCGGGGACAGGGTGGGATTTACGCAATCAGCCCCAGCATTTT
-,14,TRBD2,TRBV6-1,TRBJ2-7,CASRTSGGTYEQYF,TGTGCCAGCAGGACTAGCGGGGGTACCTACGAGCAGTACTTC
-,18,-,TRBV7-2,TRBJ1-5,CASSLTLTGIISNQPQHF,TGTGCCAGCAGCCTCACCCTGACAGGAATTATTAGCAATCAGCCCCAGCATTTT
-,13,-,TRBV5-5,TRBJ2-7,CASSRRGPYEQYF,TGTGCCAGCAGCCGGAGGGGACCCTACGAGCAGTACTTC
-,14,TRBD2,TRBV7-2,TRBJ2-7,CASSLGGGGYEQYF,TGTGCCAGCAGCTTAGGCGGGGGGGGCTACGAGCAGTACTTC
-,15,TRBD1,TRBV5-1,TRBJ2-4,CASSTGQVEVDIQYF,TGCGCCAGCAGCACTGGACAGGTCGAGGTTGACATTCAGTACTTC
-,12,-,TRBV6-5,TRBJ1-3,CAAYRDKNTIYF,TGTGCCGCGTACAGGGACAAGAACACCATATATTTT
-,15,TRBD1,TRBV6-5,TRBJ2-7,CASSSPGQGAYEQYF,TGTGCCAGCAGTTCCCCGGGACAGGGGGCGTACGAGCAGTACTTC
few,14,TRBD2,TRBV10-3,TRBJ2-3,CATSWEGFRDTQYF,TGTGCCACCTCATGGGAGGGTTTTAGAGATACGCAGTATTTT
-,15,TRBD1,TRBV18,TRBJ1-2,CASSPGEQGAGGYTF,TGTGCCAGCTCACCAGGAGAACAGGGGGCCGGAGGCTACACCTTC
-,13,-,TRBV6-1,TRBJ1-5,CASSVETDRPQHF,TGTGCCAGCAGTGTGGAGACTGACCGGCCCCAGCATTTT
-,12,-,TRBV7-9,TRBJ2-7,CASSKDSYEQYF,TGTGCCAGCAGCAAGGACAGCTACGAGCAGTACTTC
-,15,TRBD1,TRBV5-4,TRBJ1-4,CASSWTGRPNEKLFF,TGTGCCAGCAGCTGGACAGGGCGGCCTAATGAAAAACTGTTTTTT
-,11,-,TRBV20-1,TRBJ1-2,CSASRRYGYTF,TGCAGTGCTAGTCGGCGGTATGGCTACACCTTC
-,14,-,TRBV28,TRBJ2-6,CASSSQVGANVLTF,TGTGCCAGCAGTTCCCAGGTAGGGGCCAACGTCCTGACTTTC
-,14,-,TRBV19,TRBJ2-5,CASSIVENQETQYF,TGTGCCAGTAGTATAGTAGAAAACCAAGAGACCCAGTACTTC
-,14,TRBD1,TRBV7-2,TRBJ2-7,CASSGQGSAYEQYF,TGTGCCAGCAGCGGACAGGGGTCCGCCTACGAGCAGTACTTC
-,16,TRBD2,TRBV10-3,TRBJ2-1,CATRTSGGPKYNEQFF,TGTGCCACAAGGACTAGCGGGGGCCCTAAGTACAATGAGCAGTTCTTC
once,14,TRBD1,TRBV5-1,TRBJ2-7,CASSFSTGAYEQYF,TGCGCCAGCAGCTTTTCGACAGGGGCTTACGAGCAGTACTTC
-,16,TRBD1,TRBV19,TRBJ1-4,CASSPTTGAGDEKLFF,TGTGCCAGTAGTCCTACTACAGGGGCTGGGGATGAAAAACTGTTTTTT
-,13,-,TRBV5-1,TRBJ2-3,CASSFEGTDTQYF,TGCGCCAGCAGCTTTGAGGGCACAGATACGCAGTATTTT
-,15,-,TRBV4-3,TRBJ2-3,CASSQDGTGTDTQYF,TGCGCCAGCAGCCAAGACGGTACGGGCACAGATACGCAGTATTTT
-,16,TRBD1,TRBV27,TRBJ1-4,CASSLSGTGGNEKLFF,TGTGCCAGCAGTTTATCCGGGACAGGGGGGAATGAAAAACTGTTTTTT
-,14,TRBD1,TRBV30,TRBJ1-2,CAWRKLGTGGGYTF,TGTGCCTGGAGGAAACTCGGGACAGGGGGAGGCTACACCTTC
-,13,TRBD1,TRBV7-9,TRBJ2-7,CASSWDRSYEQYF,TGTGCCAGCAGCTGGGACAGGAGCTACGAGCAGTACTTC
-,14,-,TRBV7-9,TRBJ2-5,CASAFFPERETQYF,TGTGCCAGCGCTTTCTTCCCGGAGAGAGAGACCCAGTACTTC
-,14,-,TRBV19,TRBJ1-2,CASSFASGSYGYTF,TGTGCCAGTAGTTTTGCCTCCGGGAGCTATGGCTACACCTTC
-,13,TRBD1,TRBV5-1,TRBJ2-7,CASSFGQDYEQYF,TGCGCCAGCAGCTTCGGACAGGACTACGAGCAGTACTTC
-,13,TRBD1,TRBV5-4,TRBJ1-1,CATQVQGDTEAFF,TGTGCCACCCAGGTGCAGGGGGACACTGAAGCTTTCTTT
-,17,TRBD2,TRBV10-2,TRBJ2-3,CASRHGKTSGLADTQYF,TGCGCCAGCAGACACGGGAAGACTAGCGGGCTTGCAGATACGCAGTATTTT
few,13,-,TRBV7-7,TRBJ1-1,CASSSHMNTEAFF,TGTGCCAGCAGCTCGCACATGAACACTGAAGCTTTCTTT
-,12,-,TRBV21-1,TRBJ1-1,CARDRGCTEAFF,TGTGCCAGGGACAGGGGTTGCACTGAAGCTTTCTTT
-,15,-,TRBV6-1,TRBJ1-4,CASSEWTVVNEKLFF,TGTGCCAGCAGTGAATGGACAGTTGTGAATGAAAAACTGTTTTTT
-,14,-,TRBV7-9,TRBJ2-1,CASSLDSVSNEQFF,TGTGCCAGCAGCTTGGACAGTGTAAGCAATGAGCAGTTCTTC
few,16,-,TRBV6-5,TRBJ2-1,CASSSASAGSYNEQFF,TGTGCCAGCAGTTCCGCCTCCGCGGGTTCCTACAATGAGCAGTTCTTC
-,14,-,TRBV4-2,TRBJ2-7,CASSQARGNYEQYF,TGTGCCAGCAGCCAAGCGAGGGGGAACTACGAGCAGTACTTC
-,13,-,TRBV4-3,TRBJ2-3,CASSQGQSNTQYF,TGCGCCAGCAGCCAAGGACAGTCCAATACGCAGTATTTT
-,13,-,TRBV6-5,TRBJ2-2,CASRTTFDGELFF,TGTGCCAGCAGAACTACATTCGACGGGGAGCTGTTTTTT
few,15,-,TRBV28,TRBJ2-7,CASSFAAASSYEQYF,TGTGCCAGCAGTTTTGCGGCGGCGAGCTCCTACGAGCAGTACTTC
-,15,-,TRBV6-1,TRBJ2-1,CASSELQTSYNEQFF,TGTGCCAGCAGTGAACTACAGACCTCCTACAATGAGCAGTTCTTC
-,18,TRBD2,TRBV5-4,TRBJ2-5,CASSPGTSGGGMGETQYF,TGTGCCAGCAGCCCAGGGACTAGCGGGGGGGGAATGGGGGAGACCCAGTACTTC
-,13,-,TRBV9,TRBJ1-2,CASSARVNYGYTF,TGTGCCAGCAGCGCGAGGGTTAACTATGGCTACACCTTC
few,15,TRBD2,TRBV5-6,TRBJ2-5,CASSLAGGGQETQYF,TGTGCCAGCAGCTTAGCGGGGGGCGGCCAAGAGACCCAGTACTTC
-,12,-,TRBV25-1,TRBJ2-7,CASSVQSYEQYF,TGTGCCAGCAGTGTTCAATCCTACGAGCAGTACTTC
few,12,-,TRBV27,TRBJ2-1,CASSVIGNEQFF,TGTGCCAGCAGTGTAATCGGCAATGAGCAGTTCTTC
-,13,TRBD1,TRBV29-1,TRBJ2-5,CSVEGDRGETQYF,TGCAGCGTTGAGGGGGACAGGGGAGAGACCCAGTACTTC
-,13,-,TRBV7-9,TRBJ1-2,CASSPGGQGGYTF,TGTGCCAGCAGTCCCGGGGGTCAGGGTGGCTACACCTTC
-,14,-,TRBV27,TRBJ2-2,CASSLYRDTGELFF,TGTGCCAGCAGTTTATACCGAGACACCGGGGAGCTGTTTTTT
-,16,TRBD2,TRBV10-3,TRBJ2-5,CATSDGGGRYQETQYF,TGTGCCACCAGTGATGGGGGGGGGAGATACCAAGAGACCCAGTACTTC
-,18,-,TRBV5-4,TRBJ2-6,CASSSSTAPYSGANVLTF,TGTGCCAGCAGCTCTTCAACAGCTCCTTACTCTGGGGCCAACGTCCTGACTTTC
-,16,TRBD1,TRBV19,TRBJ1-4,CASSIQGGSANEKLFF,TGTGCCAGTAGTATACAGGGGGGATCGGCTAATGAAAAACTGTTTTTT
-,16,TRBD1,TRBV2,TRBJ1-3,CASSRGEAATGNTIYF,TGTGCCAGCAGCAGGGGGGAGGCCGCAACTGGAAACACCATATATTTT
-,12,-,TRBV30,TRBJ1-2,CAWSTGSYGYTF,TGTGCCTGGAGTACAGGGAGCTATGGCTACACCTTC
-,15,TRBD1,TRBV15,TRBJ1-3,CATSEAGGSGNTIYF,TGTGCCACCAGCGAAGCAGGGGGGTCTGGAAACACCATATATTTT